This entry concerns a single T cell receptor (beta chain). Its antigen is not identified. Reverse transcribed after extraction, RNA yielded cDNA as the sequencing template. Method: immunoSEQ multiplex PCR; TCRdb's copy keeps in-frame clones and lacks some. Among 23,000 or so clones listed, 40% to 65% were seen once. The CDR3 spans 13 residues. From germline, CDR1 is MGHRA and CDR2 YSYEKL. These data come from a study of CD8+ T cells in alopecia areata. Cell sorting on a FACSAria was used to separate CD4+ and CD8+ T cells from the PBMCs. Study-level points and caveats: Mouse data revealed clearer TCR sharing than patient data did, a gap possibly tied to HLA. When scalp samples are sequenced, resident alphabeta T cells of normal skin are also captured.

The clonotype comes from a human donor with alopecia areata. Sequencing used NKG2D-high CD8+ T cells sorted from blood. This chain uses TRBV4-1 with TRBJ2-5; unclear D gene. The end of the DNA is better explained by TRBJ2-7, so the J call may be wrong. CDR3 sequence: CASSQDRNYEQYF. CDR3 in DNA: TGCGCCAGCAGCCAAGATCGTAACTACGAGCAGTACTTC.